This T cell receptor (beta chain) comes out of a study of cytomegalovirus exposure and HLA in healthy donors. Study-wide results and limits: Later genetic work tied a missense DCLRE1C variant to beta-chain V and J trimming.

Germline values: CDR1 SEHNR, CDR2 FQNEAQ (reference sequence). V was trimmed by 2 bases and J by 6 bases, leaving 14 bases between them. This CDR3 comprises 15 residues. PCR primers comprised 60 Vbeta and 13 Jbeta primers. TCRdb's table, derived via immunoSEQ multiplex PCR, lists solely in-frame clones and lacks some. The sample records tens of thousands of clones, over 70% being singletons. As for this clone: No antigen is known for it.

The clonotype comes from a man between 60 and 70 years old in good health and CMV-seropositive. The chain has TRBV7-9 and TRBJ2-1; possible D gene TRBD2, 5 bases. The sample taken for sequencing was PBMCs. The CDR3 loop reads CASSLRLPASNEQFF. CDR3 bases: TGTGCCAGCAGCTTAAGACTACCTGCCTCCAATGAGCAGTTCTTC.